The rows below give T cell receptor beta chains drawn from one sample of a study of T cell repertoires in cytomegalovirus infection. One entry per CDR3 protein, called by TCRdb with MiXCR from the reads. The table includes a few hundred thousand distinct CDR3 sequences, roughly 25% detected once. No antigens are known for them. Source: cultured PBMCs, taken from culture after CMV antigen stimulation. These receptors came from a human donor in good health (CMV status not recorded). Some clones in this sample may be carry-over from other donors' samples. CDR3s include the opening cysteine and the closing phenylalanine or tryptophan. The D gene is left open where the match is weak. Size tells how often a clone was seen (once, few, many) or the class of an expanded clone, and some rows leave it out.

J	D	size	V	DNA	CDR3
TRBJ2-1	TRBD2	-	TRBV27	TGTGCCAGCAGTACCTCTAGCGGGAAACTGAATGAGCAGTTCTTC	CASSTSSGKLNEQFF
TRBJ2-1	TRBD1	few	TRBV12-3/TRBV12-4	TGTGCCAGCAGTCATGGGACAGTCTCCTACAATGAGCAGTTCTTC	CASSHGTVSYNEQFF
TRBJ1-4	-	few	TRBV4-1	TGCGCCAGCAGCCAAGATGGGTCACGGAAGGAAAAACTGTTTTTT	CASSQDGSRKEKLFF
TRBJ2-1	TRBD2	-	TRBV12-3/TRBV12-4	TGTGCCAGCAGTTTGATAGCGGGGTACAATGAGCAGTTCTTC	CASSLIAGYNEQFF
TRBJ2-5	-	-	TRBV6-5	TGTGCCAGCAGTTACTCTGGGGGGACTCACGTTGCGGAGACCCAGTACTTC	CASSYSGGTHVAETQYF
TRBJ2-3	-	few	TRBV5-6	TGTGCCAGCAGTTGGGACCGAGATACGCAGTATTTT	CASSWDRDTQYF
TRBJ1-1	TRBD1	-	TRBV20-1	TGCAGTGCTAGAACAGGGGCCGTTCTCGCTTCAGCTTTCTTT	CSARTGAVLASAFF
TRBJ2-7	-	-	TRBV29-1	TGCAGCGTTGGACCACTTCGGGGGCAAGAGGAGCAGTACTTC	CSVGPLRGQEEQYF
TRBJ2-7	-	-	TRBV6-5	TGTGCCAGCAGTTACTCGTGGCTTTCCTACGAGCAGTACTTC	CASSYSWLSYEQYF
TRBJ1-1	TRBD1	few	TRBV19	TGTGCCAGTAGTAGGGGGGACAGCATGAACACTGAAGCTTTCTTT	CASSRGDSMNTEAFF
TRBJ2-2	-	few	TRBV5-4	TGTGCCAGCAGCTTGGCCGGAGGGTTCGCCGGGGAGCTGTTTTTT	CASSLAGGFAGELFF
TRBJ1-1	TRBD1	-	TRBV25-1	TGTGCCAGCAGTCCACGGACAGGGAGGGACACTGAAGCTTTCTTT	CASSPRTGRDTEAFF
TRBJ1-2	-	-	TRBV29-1	TGCAGCGCAATCCGTCATCGAGGAACTAACTATGGCTACACCTTC	CSAIRHRGTNYGYTF